This T cell receptor beta chain is from a study of T cell repertoires in ileal Crohn's disease. Turning to the study itself: Postoperative therapy was given to about half: approximately 10 thiopurines, 15 to 20 anti-TNF agents. Regarding the study as a whole: Clonal expansions were more frequent in active smokers than non-smokers at surgery.

Comment on this clone: The antigen remains unidentified. Distinct nucleotide sequences in the sample also encode this CDR3.

The CDR3 length is 14 residues. V lost 7 bases, J lost 2 bases, and 11 bases stayed unmatched. CDR1 and CDR2 from the germline V gene are SQVTM and ANQGSEA. Assay: immunoSEQ multiplex PCR; the TCRdb copy retains only in-frame clones and omits some. The sample shows around 15,000 clones, about 85% of them seen only once. This clonotype originated in an adult with Crohn's disease. The chain has TRBV29-1 and TRBJ2-7; 7 nucleotides match TRBD1. The source material was ileal tissue. The CDR3 loop is CSAARPGGTYEQYF. DNA of the CDR3: TGCAGCGCCGCTCGTCCAGGGGGTACCTACGAGCAGTACTTC.